Below are 12 T cell receptor beta chains sequenced from a single sample in a study of kidney transplant recipient with SARS-CoV-2 infection. MiXCR was run by TCRdb on the reads, yielding one entry per CDR3 protein. The sample carries fewer than 250,000 distinct CDR3 sequences, around 26% recorded once. Sequenced here: a blood sample, sampled at baseline and between days 110 and 120 from a kidney transplant recipient. These receptors were collected from a male patient between 25 and 39 years old who had COVID-19 and was a kidney transplant recipient. Some T cells may trace back to the graft donor.

This clonotype was found many times. The chain couples TRBV20-1 to TRBJ1-1; perhaps TRBD1 as D (6 bases). The CDR3 is 14 residues long. Trimming took 3 bases from V and 0 from J, leaving 11 bases between them. Germline loops: CDR1 DFQATT, CDR2 SNEGSKA (reference sequence). The chain's CDR3 is CSASSRTVNTEAFF. CDR3 DNA sequence: TGCAGTGCTAGTTCCCGGACAGTGAACACTGAAGCTTTCTTT.

This clonotype was detected a few times. The chain links TRBV6-2 or TRBV6-3 to TRBJ2-1; 7 bases map to TRBD2. Germline V gene data show CDR1 as MNHEY and CDR2 as SVGEGT. This CDR3 is built from 17 residues. V lost 5 bases, J lost 4 bases, and 14 bases stayed unmatched. CDR3 loop: CASSPYPLADLYNEQFF. The DNA for the CDR3 is TGTGCCAGCAGTCCTTACCCTCTAGCGGACTTATACAATGAGCAGTTCTTC.

In regard to this clonotype: The junction shows a germline mismatch at one end, possibly a read error. This chain connects TRBV6-4 to TRBJ2-1; D gene uncertain. The CDR3 is made up of 10 amino acids. Germline assignment: CDR1 MRHNA and CDR2 SNTAGT. Here the CDR3 DNA reads TGTGCCGGCAGAGCCAATGAGCAGTTCTTC. Translated, it gives CAGRANEQFF.

Points on this clonotype: Possible read error: a much larger clone is one base away. The J gene is TRBJ2-7, the V gene TRBV19; 7 bases align to TRBD1. After removal of 3 bases from V and 6 bases from J, the junction contained 8 bases not matched to a gene. The CDR3 consists of 14 residues. Germline CDR1 and CDR2: LNHDA and SQIVND (reference sequence). CDR3 in amino acids: CASSIRGSPCEQYF. CDR3 nucleotide sequence: TGTGCCAGTAGTATCAGGGGGAGCCCCTGCGAGCAGTACTTC.

This clonotype was detected many times. This chain connects TRBV20-1 to TRBJ1-1, with 9 nucleotides matching TRBD1. Germline V gives CDR1 DFQATT, CDR2 SNEGSKA (reference sequence). V gave up 6 bases and J gave up 1 base; unmatched junction bases: 12. The CDR3 runs to 16 residues. The CDR3 loop reads CSALGTGSGGNTEAFF. The CDR3 DNA follows: TGCAGTGCCCTAGGGACAGGGAGTGGGGGGAACACTGAAGCTTTCTTT.

This clonotype was seen repeatedly, ten times or more. The chain links TRBV5-8 to TRBJ1-2; D unresolved. CDR3 size: 16 residues. V was cut by 7 bases and J by 4 bases, with 23 bases left in between. CDR1 is SGHTS, CDR2 YDEGEE, per germline. CDR3 DNA: TGTGCCAGCTTCATTGCTCATCCACGAAAGACCTATGGCTACACCTTC. It translates to CASFIAHPRKTYGYTF.

This clonotype came up many times. The V and J genes are TRBV20-1 and TRBJ2-2; D perhaps matches TRBD1 (6 bases). The ends were cut back, 6 bases at V and 0 bases at J, with 14 bases in the middle. Germline values: CDR1 DFQATT, CDR2 SNEGSKA (reference sequence). This CDR3 comprises 15 residues. As DNA, the CDR3 is TGCAGTGCGAGCAGGGACATCGCGAACACCGGGGAGCTGTTTTTT. Translating gives CSASRDIANTGELFF.

V and J are TRBV30 and TRBJ1-1; D might be TRBD1 (6 bases). Looked up from germline, CDR1 is GTSNPN and CDR2 is SVGIG (reference sequence). Trimming pared 2 bases from V and 1 base from J, leaving 23 bases between. The length of the CDR3 is 18 residues. For the CDR3, the DNA is TGTGCCTGGAGTAAGAACGGGGGGCGCGGGTTAGGGAACACTGAAGCTTTCTTT. As protein: CAWSKNGGRGLGNTEAFF. Full variable domain (remainder filled in from reference TRBV30 and TRBJ1-1): SQTIHQWPATLVQPVGSPLSLECTVEGTSNPNLYWYRQAAGRGLQLLFYSVGIGQISSEVPQNLSASRPQDRQFILSSKKLLLSDSGFYLCAWSKNGGRGLGNTEAFFGQGTRLTVV.

This clonotype occurred many times. This rearrangement joins TRBV19 to TRBJ1-2; the D is unclear. V lost 4 bases and J lost 4, with 22 bases in between. The CDR3 consists of 17 residues. Germline CDR1 reads LNHDA; CDR2 reads SQIVND (reference sequence). As DNA, the CDR3 is TGTGCCAGTAGTAAACGGATGACAAATCGAAAGACCTATGGCTACACCTTC. It specifies CASSKRMTNRKTYGYTF.

The V and J genes are TRBV30 and TRBJ2-3; 9 nucleotides align to TRBD1. The J segment lost 6 bases and the V segment lost 2 bases, leaving 6 bases of the junction unmatched. The germline V gene encodes CDR1 GTSNPN and CDR2 SVGIG (reference sequence). The CDR3 length is 14 residues. The CDR3 nucleotides are TGTGCCTGGAGTCCCGGGACAGGGTCGGATACGCAGTATTTT. It is translated as CAWSPGTGSDTQYF.

This clonotype was recorded at least ten times. The chain uses TRBV15 and TRBJ1-5; maybe TRBD1 (5 bases). The germline V gene has CDR1 LNHNV and CDR2 YYDKDF (reference sequence). CDR3 length: 14 residues. V was trimmed by 3 bases and J by 8 bases, leaving 14 bases between them. CDR3 amino acids: CATSRGPSIKPQHF. The CDR3 DNA reads TGTGCCACCAGCAGGGGGCCCTCAATTAAGCCCCAGCATTTT. Full variable domain (missing parts from reference TRBV15 and TRBJ1-5): DAMVIQNPRYQVTQFGKPVTLSCSQTLNHNVMYWYQQKSSQAPKLLFHYYDKDFNNEADTPDNFQSRRPNTSFCFLDIRSPGLGDTAMYLCATSRGPSIKPQHFGDGTRLSIL.

To note about this clonotype: A much bigger clone sits one base away, suggesting this may be a read error. The V gene is TRBV6-5, the J gene TRBJ2-2; D call uncertain. CDR3 length: 13 amino acids. V was shortened by 5 bases and J by 9 bases, with 13 bases between the two germline ends. Germline assignment: CDR1 MNHEY and CDR2 SVGAGI. The CDR3 coding sequence is TGTGCCAGCAGTGTGGTTTCGGCCCGGGAGCTGTTTTTT. This translates into CASSVVSARELFF.